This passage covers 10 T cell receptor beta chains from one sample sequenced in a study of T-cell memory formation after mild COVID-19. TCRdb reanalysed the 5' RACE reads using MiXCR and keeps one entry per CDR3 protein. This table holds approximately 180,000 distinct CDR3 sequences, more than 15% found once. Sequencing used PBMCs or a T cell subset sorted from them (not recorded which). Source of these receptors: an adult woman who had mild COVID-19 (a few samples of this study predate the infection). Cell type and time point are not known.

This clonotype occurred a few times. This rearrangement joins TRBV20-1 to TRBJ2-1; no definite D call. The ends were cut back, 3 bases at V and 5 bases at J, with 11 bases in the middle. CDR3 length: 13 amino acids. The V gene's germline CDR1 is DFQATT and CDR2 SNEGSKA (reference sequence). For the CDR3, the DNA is TGCAGTGCTAGTGTCCGGGCACACAATGAGCAGTTCTTC. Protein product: CSASVRAHNEQFF.

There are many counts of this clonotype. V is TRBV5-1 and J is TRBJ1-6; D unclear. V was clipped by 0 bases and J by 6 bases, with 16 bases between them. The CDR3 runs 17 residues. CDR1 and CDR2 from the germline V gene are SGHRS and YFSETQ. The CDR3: CASSLDAASTLNSPLHF. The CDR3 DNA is TGCGCCAGCAGCTTGGATGCGGCGTCAACCCTTAATTCACCCCTCCACTTT.

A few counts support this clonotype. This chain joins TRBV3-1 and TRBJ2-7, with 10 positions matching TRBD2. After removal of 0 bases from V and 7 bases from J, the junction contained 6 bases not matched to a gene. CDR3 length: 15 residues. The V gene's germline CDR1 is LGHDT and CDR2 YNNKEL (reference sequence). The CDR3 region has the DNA TGTGCCAGCAGCCAAGATCCTAGCGGGAGAAGGGAGCAGTACTTC. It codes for CASSQDPSGRREQYF.

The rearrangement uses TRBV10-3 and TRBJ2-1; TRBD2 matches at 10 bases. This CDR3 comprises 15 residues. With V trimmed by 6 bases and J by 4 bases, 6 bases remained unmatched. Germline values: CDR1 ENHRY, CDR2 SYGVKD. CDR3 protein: CAISPSGGRYNEQFF. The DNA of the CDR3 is TGTGCCATCAGCCCTAGCGGGGGTCGATACAATGAGCAGTTCTTC.

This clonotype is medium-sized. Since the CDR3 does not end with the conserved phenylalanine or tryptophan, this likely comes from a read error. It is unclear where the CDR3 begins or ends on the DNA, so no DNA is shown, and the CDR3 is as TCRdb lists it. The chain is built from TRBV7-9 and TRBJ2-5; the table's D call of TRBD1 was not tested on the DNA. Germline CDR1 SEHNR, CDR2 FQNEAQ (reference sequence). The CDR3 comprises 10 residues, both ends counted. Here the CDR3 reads CATRPGTGED.

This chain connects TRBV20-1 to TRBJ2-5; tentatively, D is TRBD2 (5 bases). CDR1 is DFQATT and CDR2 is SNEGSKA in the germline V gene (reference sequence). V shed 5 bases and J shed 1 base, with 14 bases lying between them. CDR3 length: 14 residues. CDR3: CSAPPSGLQETQYF. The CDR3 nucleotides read TGCAGTGCTCCGCCGTCTGGACTCCAAGAGACCCAGTACTTC.

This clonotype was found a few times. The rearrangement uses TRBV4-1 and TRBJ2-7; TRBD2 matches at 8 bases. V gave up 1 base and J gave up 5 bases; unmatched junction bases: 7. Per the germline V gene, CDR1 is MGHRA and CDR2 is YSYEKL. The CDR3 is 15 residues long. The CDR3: CASSQGGAGGHEQYF. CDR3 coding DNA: TGCGCCAGCAGCCAAGGAGGGGCGGGGGGACACGAGCAGTACTTC.

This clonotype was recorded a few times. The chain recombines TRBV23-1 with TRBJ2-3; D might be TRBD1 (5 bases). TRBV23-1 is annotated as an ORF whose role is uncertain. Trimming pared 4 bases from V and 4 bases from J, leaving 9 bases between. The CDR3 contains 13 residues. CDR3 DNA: TGCGCCAGCAGTCGGGGCTCCCCAGATACGCAGTATTTT. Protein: CASSRGSPDTQYF.

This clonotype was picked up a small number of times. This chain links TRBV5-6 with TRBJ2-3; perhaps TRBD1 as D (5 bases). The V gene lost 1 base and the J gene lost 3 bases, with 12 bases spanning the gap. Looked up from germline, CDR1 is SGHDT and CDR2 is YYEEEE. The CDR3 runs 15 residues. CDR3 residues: CASSLRQSLTDTQYF. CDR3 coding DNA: TGTGCCAGCAGCTTGCGACAGTCACTTACAGATACGCAGTATTTT.

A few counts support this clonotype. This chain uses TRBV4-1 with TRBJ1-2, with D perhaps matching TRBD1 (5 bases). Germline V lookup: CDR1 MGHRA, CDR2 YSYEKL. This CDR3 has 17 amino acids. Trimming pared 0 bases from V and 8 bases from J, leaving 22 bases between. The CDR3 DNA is TGCGCCAGCAGCCAAGATTATCTTGCAGGGCGGTTGGAGGGCTACACCTTC. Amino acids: CASSQDYLAGRLEGYTF.